This T cell receptor beta chain was retrieved from a study of blood T cell repertoires in COVID-19. The assay was immunoSEQ multiplex PCR, and TCRdb's table has in-frame clones only and misses some. The sample yields 200,000 to 250,000 clones, approximately 84% seen once. Per the germline V gene, CDR1 is SGHTA and CDR2 is FQGNSA. The CDR3 spans 12 residues. Trimming stripped 6 bases from V and 0 bases from J, with 5 bases between. The sample taken for sequencing was PBMCs or T cells enriched from blood (not recorded which). This clonotype originated in a man aged 55 to 70 who had recovered from COVID-19. The V call is TRBV7-2, the J call TRBJ1-1; D is undetermined. The CDR3 bases are TGTGCCAGCAGTCAAATGAACACTGAAGCTTTCTTT. It encodes CASSQMNTEAFF.